This T cell receptor beta chain was identified during a study of lymphopenia after photon versus proton radiotherapy. Study-level results: In patients who died, overall survival fell as post-nadir TCR diversity dropped more. Only patients who died were analyzed for survival; proton advantage is unproven. Photon-treated patients lost naive T cells and TCR diversity; proton-treated stayed stable.

The data were produced by immunoSEQ multiplex PCR, yet TCRdb's version contains in-frame clones alone and is incomplete. The sample consists of about 22,000 clones, 80% to 90% of them appearing once. With regard to this clone: Its antigen is unknown.

Trimming removed 1 base at V and 0 bases at J, with 11 bases between. The CDR3 runs to 17 residues. Germline V gene lookup returns CDR1 SGDLS and CDR2 YYNGEE. The chain employs TRBV9 and TRBJ1-6; TRBD1 might be the D (5 bases). The sequencing here drew on peripheral blood, taken from a patient treated with proton-based radiotherapy. This sequence was found in a man at least 80 years old with esophageal cancer. The DNA for the CDR3 is TGTGCCAGCAGCGTATCGGGGCAGAGCTCCTATAATTCACCCCTCCACTTT. It translates to CASSVSGQSSYNSPLHF.